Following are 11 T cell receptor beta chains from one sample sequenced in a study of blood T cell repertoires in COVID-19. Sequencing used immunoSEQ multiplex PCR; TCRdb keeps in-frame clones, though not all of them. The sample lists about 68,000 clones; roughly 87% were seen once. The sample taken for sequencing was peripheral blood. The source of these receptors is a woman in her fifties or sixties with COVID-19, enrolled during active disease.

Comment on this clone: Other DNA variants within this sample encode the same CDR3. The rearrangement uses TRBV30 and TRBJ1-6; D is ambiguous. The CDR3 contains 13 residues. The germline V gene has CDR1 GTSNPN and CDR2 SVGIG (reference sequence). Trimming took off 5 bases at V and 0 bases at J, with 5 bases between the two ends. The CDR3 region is CAWRSSYNSPLHF. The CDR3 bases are TGTGCCTGGCGGAGCTCCTATAATTCACCCCTCCACTTT.

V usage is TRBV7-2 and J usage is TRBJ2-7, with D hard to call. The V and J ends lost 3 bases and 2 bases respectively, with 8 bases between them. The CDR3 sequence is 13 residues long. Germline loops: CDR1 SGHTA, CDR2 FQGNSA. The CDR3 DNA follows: TGTGCCAGCAGCTTTGTCCGGGCCTACGAGCAGTACTTC. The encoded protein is CASSFVRAYEQYF.

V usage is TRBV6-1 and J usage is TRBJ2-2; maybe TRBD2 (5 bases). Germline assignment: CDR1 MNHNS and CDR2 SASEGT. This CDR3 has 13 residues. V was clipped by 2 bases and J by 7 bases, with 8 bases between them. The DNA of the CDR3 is TGTGCCAGCAGTGAAAGGGAGATCGGGGAGCTGTTTTTT. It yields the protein CASSEREIGELFF.

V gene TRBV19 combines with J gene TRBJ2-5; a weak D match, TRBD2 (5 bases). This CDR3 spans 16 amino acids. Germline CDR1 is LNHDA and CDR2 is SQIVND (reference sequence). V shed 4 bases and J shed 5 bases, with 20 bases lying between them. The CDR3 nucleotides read TGTGCCAGTAGTACCCCCGGGAAAAACACGCGGGAGACCCAGTACTTC. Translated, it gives CASSTPGKNTRETQYF.

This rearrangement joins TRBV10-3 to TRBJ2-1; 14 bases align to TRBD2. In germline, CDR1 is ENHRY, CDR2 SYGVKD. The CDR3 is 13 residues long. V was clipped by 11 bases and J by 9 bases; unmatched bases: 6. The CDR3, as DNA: TGTGCCGCCACGGGACTAGCGGGAGCTGAGCAGTTCTTC. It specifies CAATGLAGAEQFF.

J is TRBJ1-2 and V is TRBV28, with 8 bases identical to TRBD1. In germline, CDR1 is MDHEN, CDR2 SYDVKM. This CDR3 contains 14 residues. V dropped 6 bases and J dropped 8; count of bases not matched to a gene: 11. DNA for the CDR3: TGTGCCAGCAGCGACCAGGCAGGGGGCAGGGGCTACACCTTC. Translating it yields CASSDQAGGRGYTF.

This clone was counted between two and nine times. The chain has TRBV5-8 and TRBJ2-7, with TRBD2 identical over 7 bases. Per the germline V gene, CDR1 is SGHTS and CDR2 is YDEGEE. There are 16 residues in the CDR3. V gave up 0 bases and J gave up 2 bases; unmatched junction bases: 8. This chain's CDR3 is CASSLGGGSLPYEQYF. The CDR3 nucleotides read TGTGCCAGCAGCTTGGGGGGCGGGAGCCTCCCCTACGAGCAGTACTTC. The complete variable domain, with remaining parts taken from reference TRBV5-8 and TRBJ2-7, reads EAGVTQSPTHLIKTRGQQATLRCSPISGHTSVYWYQQALGLGLQFLLWYDEGEERNRGNFPPRFSGRQFPNYSSELNVNALELEDSALYLCASSLGGGSLPYEQYFGPGTRLTVT.

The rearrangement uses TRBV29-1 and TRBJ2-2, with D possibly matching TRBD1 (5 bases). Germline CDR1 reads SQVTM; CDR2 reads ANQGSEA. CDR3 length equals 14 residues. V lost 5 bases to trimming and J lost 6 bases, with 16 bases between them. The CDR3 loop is CSVTAAGSSGELFF. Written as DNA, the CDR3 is TGCAGCGTTACTGCGGCAGGGTCCTCCGGGGAGCTGTTTTTT.

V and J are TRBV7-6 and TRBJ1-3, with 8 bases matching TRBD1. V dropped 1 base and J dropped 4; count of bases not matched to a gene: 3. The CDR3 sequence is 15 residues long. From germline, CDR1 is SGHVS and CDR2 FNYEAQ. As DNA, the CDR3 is TGTGCCAGCAGCTTAGGGACAGGGAGAGGAAACACCATATATTTT. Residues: CASSLGTGRGNTIYF.

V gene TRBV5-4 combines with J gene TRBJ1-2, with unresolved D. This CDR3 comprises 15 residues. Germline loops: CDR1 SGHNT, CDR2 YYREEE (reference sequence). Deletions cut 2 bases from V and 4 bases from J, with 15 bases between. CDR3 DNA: TGTGCCAGCAGCTTCCCCGGTCAAGAGATCTATGGCTACACCTTC. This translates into CASSFPGQEIYGYTF.

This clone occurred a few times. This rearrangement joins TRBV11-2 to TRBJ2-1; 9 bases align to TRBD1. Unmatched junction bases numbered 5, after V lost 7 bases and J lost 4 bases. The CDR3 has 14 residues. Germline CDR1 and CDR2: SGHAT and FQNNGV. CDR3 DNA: TGTGCCAGCACCCGGACAGGGGTTTACAATGAGCAGTTCTTC. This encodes CASTRTGVYNEQFF.